These 13 T cell receptor beta chains were sequenced from one sample in a study of T cells in Graves' hyperthyroidism and ophthalmopathy. Amplified TCR beta CDR3 regions derived from RNA transcripts. TCR CDR3 regions were first amplified by RT-PCR with HTBI primers. TCRdb passed the multiplex PCR reads through MiXCR, listing each CDR3 protein once. The table records 610,000 or so distinct CDR3 sequences, roughly 46% of them present only once. Specimen: peripheral blood or thyroid tissue (not recorded which). These receptors all stem from a woman aged 18-29 years with Graves' hyperthyroidism.

This clonotype was observed many times. The rearrangement joins TRBV12-3 or TRBV12-4 to TRBJ2-7; D is unresolved. The CDR3 contains 11 residues. The V end was cut by 5 bases, the J end by 2 bases, with 4 bases between. This CDR3 is CASSPAYEQYF. DNA for the CDR3: TGTGCCAGCAGTCCCGCCTACGAGCAGTACTTC.

The chain couples TRBV7-3 to TRBJ2-7, with D possibly TRBD1 on 5 matching bases. The CDR3 is made up of 9 amino acids. CDR1 and CDR2 from the germline V gene are SGHTA and FQGTGA. The CDR3: CASSLDQGV. DNA of the CDR3: TGTGCCAGCAGCTTAGACCAGGGTGTC.

The chain couples TRBV12-3 or TRBV12-4 to TRBJ1-2; TRBD1 aligns across 8 bases. The CDR3 totals 15 residues. Trimming took 2 bases from V and 6 from J; bases not matched to a gene: 8. CDR3 residues: CASSLRQGPSDGYTF. In DNA form, the CDR3 reads TGTGCCAGCAGTTTACGACAGGGGCCCTCGGATGGCTACACCTTC.

This clonotype was observed a few times. The limits of the CDR3 on the DNA are not certain, so only TCRdb's listed CDR3 is given. The chain links TRBV15 to TRBJ1-6; TRBD1, as called in the table, went unchecked against the DNA. Germline V lookup: CDR1 LNHNV, CDR2 YYDKDF (reference sequence). The CDR3 totals 14 residues, both ends included. The CDR3 here is CATSRDKVGQGIHF.

This clonotype was seen ten or more times. The DNA of the CDR3 is TGCGCCAGCAGTGGAGGGACTAGCGGGAGCGATGAGCAGTTCTTC. This translates into CASSGGTSGSDEQFF. The gene calls are TRBV10-1 and TRBJ2-7; the match to TRBD2 covers 14 bases. The last part of the DNA fits TRBJ2-1 better; the J call may be wrong. CDR3 size: 15 residues. Germline V gene sequence: CDR1 WNHNN, CDR2 SYGVQD (reference sequence).

This clonotype was recorded many times. This chain connects TRBV11-2 to TRBJ2-7, with TRBD1 matching over 12 bases. CDR3 length equals 17 residues. The V gene's germline CDR1 is SGHAT and CDR2 FQNNGV. Germline trimming cut 6 bases from V and 2 bases from J; bases unmatched to any gene: 11. DNA for the CDR3: TGTGCCAGCAGTCATCCTTCCGGGACAGGGGGCACCTACGAGCAGTACTTC. Its translation is CASSHPSGTGGTYEQYF. The whole variable domain, remainder taken from reference TRBV11-2 and TRBJ2-7, is EAGVAQSPRYKIIEKRQSVAFWCNPISGHATLYWYQQILGQGPKLLIQFQNNGVVDDSQLPKDRFSAERLKGVDSTLKIQPAKLEDSAVYLCASSHPSGTGGTYEQYFGPGTRLTVT.

This clonotype has more than one count but fewer than ten. A read error may account for a junction end that differs from germline. The V and J genes are TRBV29-1 and TRBJ1-1; 7 positions agree with TRBD1. From germline, CDR1 is SQVTM and CDR2 ANQGSEA. The CDR3 extends over 9 amino acids. CDR3 sequence reads: CSVEDRTLF. CDR3 in DNA: TGCAGCGTTGAGGACAGGACACTCTTT.

This sequence joins TRBV20-1 and TRBJ2-3; 10 nucleotides match TRBD2. Looked up from germline, CDR1 is DFQATT and CDR2 is SNEGSKA (reference sequence). V shed 3 bases, J shed 4 bases, and the junction held 10 bases outside the gene matches. The CDR3 spans 16 residues. The CDR3 DNA reads TGCAGTGCTAGCCCCTCTAGCGGGAGTTTCCCAGATACGCAGTATTTT. It encodes CSASPSSGSFPDTQYF.

This clonotype was recorded many times. The chain employs TRBV11-2 and TRBJ2-7, with a possible D match to TRBD1 (5 bases). The germline V gene has CDR1 SGHAT and CDR2 FQNNGV. This CDR3 spans 15 amino acids. Between the trimmed V and J ends, which lost 1 base and 0 bases, there was a span of 10 bases. The chain's CDR3 is CASSLGRQTSYEQYF. CDR3 nucleotides: TGTGCCAGCAGCTTAGGGAGACAGACCTCCTACGAGCAGTACTTC.

A note on this clonotype: This CDR3 fails to terminate in the conserved phenylalanine or tryptophan, so it likely reflects a read error. No DNA is shown, since the ends of the CDR3 on it are uncertain; the CDR3 is the one TCRdb lists. The genes are TRBV10-3 and TRBJ1-4. CDR1 and CDR2 from the germline V gene are ENHRY and SYGVKD. Including both end residues, the CDR3 is 14 amino acids long. The CDR3 protein is CAISELQETQYFGP.

The chain has TRBV19 and TRBJ1-2; D gene ambiguous. Trimming took 9 bases from V and 3 from J, leaving 14 bases between them. The CDR3 runs 13 residues. Per germline, CDR1 LNHDA and CDR2 SQIVND (reference sequence). CDR3 loop: CASSLMGYYGYTF. CDR3 nucleotides: TGTGCCAGCAGCCTTATGGGGTACTATGGCTACACCTTC.

This clonotype appeared many times. The gene calls are TRBV30 and TRBJ2-7, with 10 bases identical to TRBD2. V dropped 4 bases and J dropped 2; count of bases not matched to a gene: 5. This CDR3 spans 14 amino acids. Per germline, CDR1 GTSNPN and CDR2 SVGIG (reference sequence). CDR3 in DNA: TGTGCCTGGAACGGACTAGCGGATCCCTACGAGCAGTACTTC. This gives the protein CAWNGLADPYEQYF.

This chain connects TRBV15 to TRBJ1-2; TRBD1 matches at 9 bases. The CDR3 length is 19 residues. Germline trimming cut 1 base from V and 6 bases from J; bases unmatched to any gene: 18. The V gene's germline CDR1 is LNHNV and CDR2 YYDKDF (reference sequence). The CDR3 DNA reads as TGTGCCACCAGCAGAGCCTTATTCCGGGACAGGGATAATGAGCATGGCTACACCTTC. Translating gives CATSRALFRDRDNEHGYTF.